The 25 T cell receptor beta chains given below trace back to one sample, sequenced in a study of blood T cell repertoires in COVID-19. Produced via immunoSEQ multiplex PCR; TCRdb's table is partial and in-frame only. The sample carries some 260,000 clones, approximately 86% recorded once. Source material: peripheral blood. The receptors here all came from a woman aged 30 to 39 with acute or convalescent COVID-19.

This chain links TRBV5-5 with TRBJ1-2, with 10 bases aligning to TRBD1. This CDR3 has 17 amino acids. The germline CDR1 and CDR2 sequences are SGHKS and YYEKEE (reference sequence). J lost 4 bases, V lost 4 bases, and 13 bases had no gene match. DNA of the CDR3: TGTGCCAGCAGCCCCCTCCTGGGACAGGGGATCTCCTATGGCTACACCTTC. This translates into CASSPLLGQGISYGYTF.

This clone is a singleton in its sample. The gene calls are TRBV6-2 or TRBV6-3 and TRBJ2-7; D not certain. Trimming took off 2 bases at V and 0 bases at J, with 17 bases between the two ends. The CDR3 covers 17 residues. Germline CDR1 and CDR2: MNHEY and SVGEGT. CDR3 region: CASSYARYNSSSYEQYF. The DNA for the CDR3 is TGTGCCAGCAGTTACGCTCGATATAACTCGAGCTCCTACGAGCAGTACTTC.

This chain joins TRBV25-1 and TRBJ2-3; tentatively, D is TRBD2 (5 bases). Looked up from germline, CDR1 is MGHDK and CDR2 is SYGVNS. The CDR3 runs to 13 residues. V shed 7 bases and J shed 6 bases, with 14 bases lying between them. CDR3 region: CASTLFGVDTQYF. The CDR3 nucleotides read TGTGCCAGCACCCTTTTCGGGGTGGATACGCAGTATTTT.

The rearrangement links TRBV5-1 to TRBJ1-3; 7 nucleotides align to TRBD1. This CDR3 comprises 16 residues. CDR1 SGHRS and CDR2 YFSETQ come from the germline V gene. Germline trimming cut 0 bases from V and 0 bases from J; bases unmatched to any gene: 3. The CDR3 sequence is CASSLGGQISGNTIYF. CDR3 coding DNA: TGCGCCAGCAGCTTGGGGGGACAGATCTCTGGAAACACCATATATTTT.

In its sample, this clone was seen a few times. V usage is TRBV11-3 and J usage is TRBJ2-5; 7 bases are shared with TRBD1. The ends lost 5 bases at V and 5 bases at J; junction bases unmatched: 5. Germline CDR1 and CDR2: SGHNT and YENEEA. This CDR3 has 13 residues. The CDR3 is CASSQGGGETQYF. The CDR3 DNA sequence: TGTGCCAGCAGCCAAGGGGGCGGGGAGACCCAGTACTTC.

The V gene is TRBV10-2, the J gene TRBJ2-5; TRBD1 might be the D (5 bases). The germline V gene encodes CDR1 WSHSY and CDR2 SAAADI. The ends were cut back, 1 base at V and 7 bases at J, with 10 bases in the middle. This CDR3 spans 13 amino acids. In nucleotides, the CDR3 is TGCGCCAGCAGTGAGTACTCACAGGCGACCCAGTACTTC. This gives the protein CASSEYSQATQYF.

This sequence joins TRBV19 and TRBJ2-5; TRBD2 might be the D (6 bases). The germline gives CDR1 LNHDA, CDR2 SQIVND (reference sequence). V was shortened by 4 bases and J by 5 bases, with 20 bases between the two germline ends. The CDR3 spans 16 residues. As DNA, the CDR3 is TGTGCCAGTAGTAGACTAGGTGCCCTGGATCGGGAGACCCAGTACTTC. This gives the protein CASSRLGALDRETQYF.

The chain has TRBV9 and TRBJ2-1; 8 positions agree with TRBD1. CDR3 size: 17 residues. The junction had 11 bases not matched to a gene; V was cut back by 5 bases and J by 1 base. CDR1 SGDLS and CDR2 YYNGEE come from the germline V gene. The CDR3 spells CASSLRPGTGSYNEQFF. CDR3 coding DNA: TGTGCCAGCAGTCTTCGGCCCGGGACAGGATCCTACAATGAGCAGTTCTTC.

The V and J genes are TRBV5-1 and TRBJ2-1, with 14 bases that match TRBD2. The J segment lost 7 bases and the V segment lost 3 bases, leaving 12 bases of the junction unmatched. The germline CDR1 and CDR2 sequences are SGHRS and YFSETQ. The CDR3 is made up of 18 amino acids. This CDR3 reads CASSSPGTSGRAPNEQFF. CDR3 bases: TGCGCCAGCAGCTCCCCCGGGACTAGCGGGAGAGCTCCAAATGAGCAGTTCTTC.

The V gene is TRBV7-2, the J gene TRBJ2-7; 8 nucleotides align to TRBD2. V was clipped by 6 bases and J by 3 bases; unmatched bases: 4. Per the germline V gene, CDR1 is SGHTA and CDR2 is FQGNSA. The CDR3 spans 13 residues. CDR3 DNA sequence: TGTGCCAGCAGTCGGGGACTAGACTACGAGCAGTACTTC. Amino acid sequence: CASSRGLDYEQYF.

The chain recombines TRBV30 with TRBJ2-5; 13 nucleotides match TRBD2. The germline V gene has CDR1 GTSNPN and CDR2 SVGIG (reference sequence). The CDR3 sequence is 17 residues long. V was pared by 1 base and J by 4 bases, with 9 bases of the junction left unmatched. In DNA form, the CDR3 reads TGTGCCTGGAGTGGATACGGGACTAGCGGGAAACGAGAGACCCAGTACTTC. Amino acids: CAWSGYGTSGKRETQYF.

The rearrangement joins TRBV6-2 or TRBV6-3 to TRBJ2-3; D might be TRBD1 (6 bases). Germline values: CDR1 MNHEY, CDR2 SVGEGT. With 5 bases removed from V and 2 bases from J, the gap between germline ends came to 8 bases. This CDR3 contains 13 residues. The chain's CDR3 is CASSRDTTDTQYF. In DNA form, the CDR3 reads TGTGCCAGCAGTCGGGACACCACAGATACGCAGTATTTT.

The genes are TRBV6-2 or TRBV6-3 and TRBJ2-3; 7 bases match TRBD1. The junction had 5 bases not matched to a gene; V was cut back by 2 bases and J by 3 bases. Germline-derived CDR1 and CDR2 are MNHEY and SVGEGT. CDR3 length: 15 residues. The CDR3 nucleotides read TGTGCCAGCAGTTACATCACAGGGGAGACAGATACGCAGTATTTT. As protein: CASSYITGETDTQYF.

The rearrangement links TRBV7-9 to TRBJ2-3; 7 bases align to TRBD2. V trimming: 5 bases; J trimming: 2 bases; junction bases outside the gene matches: 10. Germline lookup yields CDR1 SEHNR and CDR2 FQNEAQ (reference sequence). The CDR3 has 16 amino acids. The CDR3 bases are TGTGCCAGCAGCCGCCCACTAGCGAGGGCCACAGATACGCAGTATTTT. It specifies CASSRPLARATDTQYF.

Here the CDR3 reads CASSLEQYRVVGQPQHF. CDR3 coding DNA: TGCGCCAGCAGTCTGGAACAATACAGGGTAGTGGGCCAGCCCCAGCATTTT. The rearrangement uses TRBV23-1 and TRBJ1-5, with D possibly TRBD1 on 6 matching bases. TRBV23-1 is treated as an ORF (open reading frame) with a function not yet certain. The V end was cut by 4 bases, the J end by 7 bases, with 23 bases between. CDR3 length: 17 residues.

V is TRBV19 and J is TRBJ2-7; 10 nucleotides align to TRBD2. From germline, CDR1 is LNHDA and CDR2 SQIVND (reference sequence). V gave up 4 bases and J gave up 2 bases; unmatched junction bases: 11. There are 17 residues in the CDR3. As DNA, the CDR3 is TGTGCCAGTAGTACCTCCCTCCTAGCGGGAGTGACCTACGAGCAGTACTTC. Translating gives CASSTSLLAGVTYEQYF.

The chain carries TRBV15 and TRBJ1-5, with no clear D. V was cut by 5 bases and J by 7 bases, with 12 bases left in between. The CDR3 is 13 residues long. Germline-derived CDR1 and CDR2 are LNHNV and YYDKDF (reference sequence). This CDR3 is CATSQQTGQPQHF. CDR3 bases: TGTGCCACCAGCCAACAAACGGGGCAGCCCCAGCATTTT.

The chain carries TRBV6-2 or TRBV6-3 and TRBJ2-5; TRBD1 matches at 7 bases. The CDR3 is 14 residues long. CDR1 and CDR2 (germline): MNHEY, SVGEGT. With V trimmed by 6 bases and J by 4 bases, 8 bases remained unmatched. The CDR3 nucleotides are TGTGCCAGCAGCCACAGACAGGGCCCAGAGACCCAGTACTTC. The encoded protein is CASSHRQGPETQYF.

The V call is TRBV19, the J call TRBJ1-5; 8 positions match TRBD1. Germline assignment: CDR1 LNHDA and CDR2 SQIVND (reference sequence). After removal of 5 bases from V and 5 bases from J, the junction contained 11 bases not matched to a gene. This CDR3 has 16 residues. CDR3 in DNA: TGTGCCAGTAGTTTCCTACCGTGGACAGGGCATCAGCCCCAGCATTTT. The encoded protein is CASSFLPWTGHQPQHF.

CDR3 DNA sequence: TGTGCCAGCAGGACAGGGGGCGGTTACGAGCAGTACTTC. Residues: CASRTGGGYEQYF. The V and J genes are TRBV7-9 and TRBJ2-7; 10 nucleotides match TRBD1. V gave up 6 bases and J gave up 4 bases; unmatched junction bases: 3. The CDR3 runs 13 residues. Looked up from germline, CDR1 is SEHNR and CDR2 is FQNEAQ (reference sequence).

This clone was seen once. This chain links TRBV25-1 with TRBJ2-2; perhaps TRBD1 as D (5 bases). There are 13 residues in the CDR3. The V end was cut by 4 bases, the J end by 7 bases, with 10 bases between. Germline V gives CDR1 MGHDK, CDR2 SYGVNS. CDR3 in DNA: TGTGCCAGCAGTGGGACATCGGTCGGGGAGCTGTTTTTT. Amino acid sequence: CASSGTSVGELFF.

The chain links TRBV6-2 or TRBV6-3 to TRBJ1-1; a weak D match, TRBD1 (6 bases). The CDR3 has 16 amino acids. Trimming cost V 4 bases and J 3 bases, with 18 bases left between them. Germline CDR1 MNHEY, CDR2 SVGEGT. The DNA for the CDR3 is TGTGCCAGCAGTTCTAAATTGACAGGTATATACACTGAAGCTTTCTTT. Amino acid sequence: CASSSKLTGIYTEAFF.

The count of this clone is one. This sequence joins TRBV5-6 and TRBJ1-5; D uncertain. The germline gives CDR1 SGHDT, CDR2 YYEEEE. Trimming removed 3 bases from V and 4 bases from J, with 5 bases in between. The CDR3 is made up of 12 amino acids. The CDR3 DNA sequence: TGTGCCAGCAGCTACACGAATCAGCCCCAGCATTTT. Encoded protein: CASSYTNQPQHF.

The rearrangement uses TRBV5-4 and TRBJ2-3; D possibly corresponds to TRBD2 (5 bases). This CDR3 contains 16 residues. Germline V lookup: CDR1 SGHNT, CDR2 YYREEE (reference sequence). Trimming removed 6 bases from V and 0 bases from J, with 17 bases in between. The CDR3 here is CASKSKIGKSTDTQYF. The CDR3, as DNA: TGTGCCAGCAAAAGTAAAATCGGGAAGAGCACAGATACGCAGTATTTT.

The chain uses TRBV20-1 and TRBJ2-3; D is uncertain. Germline CDR1 and CDR2: DFQATT and SNEGSKA (reference sequence). Trimming took 4 bases from V and 3 from J, leaving 2 bases between them. The CDR3 is 10 residues long. In DNA form, the CDR3 reads TGCAGTGCTACTACAGATACGCAGTATTTT. It encodes CSATTDTQYF.